Sequencing of this T cell receptor beta chain was carried out in a study of cytotoxic CD8 clonotypes in ibrutinib-treated CLL. The wider study: Averaging across samples gave around 260,000 productive templates and around 100,000 productive rearrangements. Study observations and caveats: Exceeding age-matched healthy donors, baseline clonality also tracked the counts of circulating CD8+ T cells.

The CDR3 has 15 amino acids. Germline trimming cut 6 bases from V and 4 bases from J; bases unmatched to any gene: 10. Germline CDR1 MNHGY, CDR2 SAAAGT. Researchers set a sequencing depth target of 1 in 200,000 to 1 in 1 million T cells. This table comes from immunoSEQ multiplex PCR, and its TCRdb copy is limited to in-frame clones, with some not included. The table lists some 140,000 clones, approximately 90% of them singletons. Comment on this clone: Its target is unknown.

Sequences were derived from PBMCs, sampled after 12 months of ibrutinib treatment. The TCR was taken from a human donor with chronic lymphocytic leukemia. The chain couples TRBV6-8 to TRBJ2-5, with 8 bases identical to TRBD1. CDR3 DNA: TGTGCCAGCAGGACCCCTCTCGACAGGGGAGAGACCCAGTACTTC. Residues: CASRTPLDRGETQYF.